The 12 T cell receptor beta chains below all came from one sample that was sequenced in a study of cytomegalovirus exposure and HLA in healthy donors. 60 Vbeta and 13 Jbeta primers were used in PCR. Sequencing was performed with immunoSEQ multiplex PCR; in TCRdb, only in-frame clones are kept and a portion is missing. The sample includes roughly 88,000 clones, more than 75% of them seen just once. The sequencing input was PBMCs. The origin of the receptors is a man under 40 in good health and CMV-seropositive.

The chain joins TRBV19 to TRBJ2-7; TRBD2 matches at 9 bases. V shed 6 bases, J shed 2 bases, and the junction held 5 bases outside the gene matches. The CDR3 extends over 14 amino acids. Germline CDR1 reads LNHDA; CDR2 reads SQIVND (reference sequence). CDR3 residues: CASSPGLAPYEQYF. DNA for the CDR3: TGTGCCAGTAGCCCGGGACTAGCCCCCTACGAGCAGTACTTC.

The chain links TRBV27 to TRBJ2-7; 7 positions agree with TRBD1. The V and J ends lost 6 bases and 0 bases, in that order; junction bases with no gene match: 5. The V gene's germline CDR1 is MNHEY and CDR2 SMNVEV (reference sequence). CDR3 length: 14 residues. The CDR3 sequence is CASRPRGNSYEQYF. The CDR3 coding sequence is TGTGCCAGCAGGCCCAGGGGGAACTCCTACGAGCAGTACTTC.

The chain employs TRBV10-2 and TRBJ1-5; D uncertain. This CDR3 comprises 13 residues. V dropped 4 bases and J dropped 6 bases, with 10 bases sitting between them. Germline values: CDR1 WSHSY, CDR2 SAAADI. The CDR3 DNA follows: TGCGCCAGCAGTGGGCGGCCCGGTCAGCCCCAGCATTTT. Its protein product is CASSGRPGQPQHF.

The V gene is TRBV7-2, the J gene TRBJ2-1; perhaps TRBD2 as D (7 bases). This CDR3 has 14 amino acids. Germline V CDR1 and CDR2: SGHTA, FQGNSA. Trimming left V 5 bases short and J 2 bases short, with 10 bases between. CDR3: CASSPGGTYNEQFF. The CDR3 DNA reads as TGTGCCAGCAGCCCGGGGGGCACCTACAATGAGCAGTTCTTC.

This chain uses TRBV7-2 with TRBJ2-7; TRBD2 matches 8 bases. V shed 1 base and J 5 bases; nucleotides not matched to a gene: 1. Germline-derived CDR1 and CDR2 are SGHTA and FQGNSA. This CDR3 has 13 amino acids. In nucleotides, the CDR3 is TGTGCCAGCAGCTTAGGACTAGCGAACGAGCAGTACTTC. Amino acid sequence: CASSLGLANEQYF.

The rearrangement uses TRBV28 and TRBJ1-4; a weak D match, TRBD1 (5 bases). V was shortened by 6 bases and J by 3 bases, with 11 bases between the two germline ends. In germline, CDR1 is MDHEN, CDR2 SYDVKM. This CDR3 is 14 amino acids long. The CDR3 DNA sequence: TGTGCCAGCAGGGGGGGACGACCTAATGAAAAACTGTTTTTT. Translation: CASRGGRPNEKLFF.

The chain links TRBV19 to TRBJ1-1, with D unclear. V was shortened by 4 bases and J by 4 bases, with 13 bases between the two germline ends. Germline CDR1 LNHDA, CDR2 SQIVND (reference sequence). This CDR3 is built from 14 residues. In nucleotides, the CDR3 is TGTGCCAGTAGTACCCTCCGGGAAAGCACTGAAGCTTTCTTT. It codes for CASSTLRESTEAFF.

The chain carries TRBV10-2 and TRBJ1-6, with 7 bases aligning to TRBD1. The J segment lost 8 bases and the V segment lost 6 bases, leaving 7 bases of the junction unmatched. CDR3 length: 14 residues. Looked up from germline, CDR1 is WSHSY and CDR2 is SAAADI. The CDR3 DNA follows: TGCGCCAGCAGGACAGGGAGGTCGGATTCACCCCTCCACTTT. Translating it yields CASRTGRSDSPLHF.

This sequence joins TRBV7-9 and TRBJ2-2; 8 bases are a match to TRBD1. From germline, CDR1 is SEHNR and CDR2 FQNEAQ (reference sequence). Germline trimming cut 11 bases from V and 4 bases from J; bases unmatched to any gene: 12. CDR3 length: 15 amino acids. The CDR3 DNA sequence: TGTGCCGGGGATGGTGGGACAGGCTCCACCGGGGAGCTGTTTTTT. Its translation: CAGDGGTGSTGELFF.

V and J are TRBV9 and TRBJ1-3; possible D gene TRBD1, 5 bases. Germline V gene data show CDR1 as SGDLS and CDR2 as YYNGEE. The CDR3 consists of 14 residues. V was shortened by 1 base and J by 4 bases, with 9 bases between the two germline ends. CDR3 loop: CASSVSGIGNTIYF. The CDR3, as DNA: TGTGCCAGCAGCGTATCAGGGATCGGAAACACCATATATTTT.

This clone was observed once. The genes are TRBV19 and TRBJ1-5; D is unresolved. V was cut by 8 bases and J by 2 bases, with 13 bases left in between. This CDR3 is 14 amino acids long. The germline V gene encodes CDR1 LNHDA and CDR2 SQIVND (reference sequence). The CDR3 loop is CASGYRRGNQPQHF. CDR3 DNA sequence: TGTGCCAGTGGTTATAGGCGGGGCAATCAGCCCCAGCATTTT.

This clone has just a few counts. The chain links TRBV28 to TRBJ1-3; TRBD1 might be the D (5 bases). V was pared by 4 bases and J by 0 bases, with 22 bases between. The germline V gene has CDR1 MDHEN and CDR2 SYDVKM. The CDR3 consists of 19 residues. CDR3 DNA: TGTGCCAGCAGTTCCCCCACTCCTGCCGATCAGGGCTCTGGAAACACCATATATTTT. Translation: CASSSPTPADQGSGNTIYF.